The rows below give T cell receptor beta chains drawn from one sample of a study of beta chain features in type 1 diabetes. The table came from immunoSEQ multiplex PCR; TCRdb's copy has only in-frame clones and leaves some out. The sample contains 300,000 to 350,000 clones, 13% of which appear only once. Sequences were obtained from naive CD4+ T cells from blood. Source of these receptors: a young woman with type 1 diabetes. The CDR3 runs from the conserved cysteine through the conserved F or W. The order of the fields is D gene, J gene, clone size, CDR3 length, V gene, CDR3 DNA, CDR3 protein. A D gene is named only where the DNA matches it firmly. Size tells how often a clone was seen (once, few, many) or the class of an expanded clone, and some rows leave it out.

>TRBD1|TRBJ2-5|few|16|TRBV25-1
TGTGCCAGCAGACTCTTGGGGGACAGGGGGCTGGAGACCCAGTACTTC
CASRLLGDRGLETQYF
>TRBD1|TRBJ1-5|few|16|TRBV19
TGTGCCAGTAGAGTACTAGGGACAGGTCAAAATCAGCCCCAGCATTTT
CASRVLGTGQNQPQHF
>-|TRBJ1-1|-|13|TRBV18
TGTGCCAGCTCACCAACCGGGAACACTGAAGCTTTCTTT
CASSPTGNTEAFF
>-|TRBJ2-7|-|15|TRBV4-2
TGTGCCAGCAGCCTTCGACTAGGTAGCTCCTACGAGCAGTACTTC
CASSLRLGSSYEQYF
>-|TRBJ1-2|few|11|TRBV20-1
TGCAGTGTTCTAGAGTACTATGGCTACACCTTC
CSVLEYYGYTF
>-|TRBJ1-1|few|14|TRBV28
TGTGCCAGCCTACAGGGTGGTATGAACACTGAAGCTTTCTTT
CASLQGGMNTEAFF
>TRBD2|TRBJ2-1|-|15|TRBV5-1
TGCGCCAGCAGCCCTCTAAGCGGGAAAAGGAATGAGCAGTTCTTC
CASSPLSGKRNEQFF
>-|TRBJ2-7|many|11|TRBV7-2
TGTGCCAGCAGCTCCGCCTACGAGCAGTACTTC
CASSSAYEQYF
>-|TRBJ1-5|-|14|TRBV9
TGTGCCAGCAGCGCAGCAGGGAGGGGTCAGCCCCAGCATTTT
CASSAAGRGQPQHF
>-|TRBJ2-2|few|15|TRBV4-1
TGCGCCAGCAGCCAAGGGGGCAGGGACACCGGGGAGCTGTTTTTT
CASSQGGRDTGELFF
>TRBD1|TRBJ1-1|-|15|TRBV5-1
TGCGCCAGCAGCTTGGCCGGGCAGGGGGACACTGAAGCTTTCTTT
CASSLAGQGDTEAFF
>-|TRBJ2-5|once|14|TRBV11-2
TGTGCCAGCAGCCCCTACAGGGAGCAAGAGACCCAGTACTTC
CASSPYREQETQYF
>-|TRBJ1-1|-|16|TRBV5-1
TGCGCCAGCAGCTTTCGTAACGGCGGAATGAACACTGAAGCTTTCTTT
CASSFRNGGMNTEAFF
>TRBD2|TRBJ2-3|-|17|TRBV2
TGTGCCAGCAGTGAAGGAAGGGTAGCGGGAGGGTCGGATACGCAGTATTTT
CASSEGRVAGGSDTQYF
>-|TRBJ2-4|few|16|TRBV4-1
TGCGCCAGCAGCCGATACAGGGACGAGGCCAAAAACATTCAGTACTTC
CASSRYRDEAKNIQYF
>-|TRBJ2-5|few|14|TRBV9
TGTGCCAGCAGCGTAACTGATCTAGCTGGGACCCAGTACTTC
CASSVTDLAGTQYF
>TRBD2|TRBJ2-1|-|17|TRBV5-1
TGCGCCAGCAGCCCAATTACCGGGACTAGGGACTTGAATGAGCAGTTCTTC
CASSPITGTRDLNEQFF
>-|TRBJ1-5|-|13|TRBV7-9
TGTGCCAGCAGCTTGGCGGGGAGCCAGCCCCAGCATTTT
CASSLAGSQPQHF
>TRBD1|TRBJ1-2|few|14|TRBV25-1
TGTGCCAGCAGTGGCGACAGGGGGAGAGATGGCTACACCTTC
CASSGDRGRDGYTF
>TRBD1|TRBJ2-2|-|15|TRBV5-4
TGTGCCAGCAGCTACAACAGGGGGCTTACCGGGGAGCTGTTTTTT
CASSYNRGLTGELFF
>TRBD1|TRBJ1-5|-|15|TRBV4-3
TGCGCCAGCAGCCATAGGACAGGGTACGATCAGCCCCAGCATTTT
CASSHRTGYDQPQHF
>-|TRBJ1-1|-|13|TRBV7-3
TGTGCCAGCAGCTTGATAAGCGACACTGAAGCTTTCTTT
CASSLISDTEAFF
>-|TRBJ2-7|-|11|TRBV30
TGTGCCTGGAGTTTTGGGAGTCGGGTCTGCTTC
CAWSFGSRVCF
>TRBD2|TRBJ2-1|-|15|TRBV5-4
TGTGCCAGCAGCCCGGGACTAGCGGGGGGCGATGAGCAGTTCTTC
CASSPGLAGGDEQFF
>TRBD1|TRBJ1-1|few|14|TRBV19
TGTGCCAGTAGTCCACAGGGGAGGATCACTGAAGCTTTCTTT
CASSPQGRITEAFF
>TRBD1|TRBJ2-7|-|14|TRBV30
TGTGCCTGGGGGGCCGGGACAGGGACTTACGAGCAGTACTTC
CAWGAGTGTYEQYF
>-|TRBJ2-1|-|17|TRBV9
TGTGCCAGCAGCGGGGGTTGGGGGCTAAGGGGCTTCAATGAGCAGTTCTTC
CASSGGWGLRGFNEQFF